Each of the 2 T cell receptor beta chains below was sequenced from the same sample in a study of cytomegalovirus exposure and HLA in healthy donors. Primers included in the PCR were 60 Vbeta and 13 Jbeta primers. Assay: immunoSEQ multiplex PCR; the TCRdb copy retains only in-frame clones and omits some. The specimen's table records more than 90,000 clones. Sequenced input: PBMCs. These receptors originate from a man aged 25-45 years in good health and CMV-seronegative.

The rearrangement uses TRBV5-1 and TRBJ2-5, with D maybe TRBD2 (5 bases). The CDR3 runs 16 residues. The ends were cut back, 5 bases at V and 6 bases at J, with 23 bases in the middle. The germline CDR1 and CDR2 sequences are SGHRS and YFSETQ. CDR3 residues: CASSPWPRGPRKTQYF. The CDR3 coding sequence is TGCGCCAGCAGTCCTTGGCCCCGCGGGCCCCGAAAGACCCAGTACTTC.

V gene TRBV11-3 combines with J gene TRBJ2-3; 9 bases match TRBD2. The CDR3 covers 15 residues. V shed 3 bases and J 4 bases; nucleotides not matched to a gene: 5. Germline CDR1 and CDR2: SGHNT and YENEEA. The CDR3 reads CASSFRRGGADTQYF. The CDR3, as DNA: TGTGCCAGCAGCTTTCGGCGGGGGGGCGCAGATACGCAGTATTTT.